Listed below are T cell receptor beta chains from one sample, sequenced in a study of radiotherapy plus CTLA-4 blockade in lung cancer. Here immunoSEQ multiplex PCR was the method, and the copy in TCRdb shows in-frame clones only, minus some. The sample records 90,000 to 130,000 clones, around 84% being singletons. The sample was peripheral blood, taken from a patient treated with radiotherapy plus ipilimumab. The origin of the receptors is a human donor with non-small cell lung cancer that progressed on radiotherapy plus ipilimumab. Some clones in this sample may be carry-over from other donors' samples. Both conserved end residues are part of each CDR3. Fields, in order: V gene, J gene, clone size, D gene, CDR3 protein, CDR3 DNA. The D gene is left open where the match is weak. A clone size is listed for some rows: how often the clone was seen (once, few, many), or a class if it is expanded.

TRBV4-2,TRBJ1-2,NA,NA,CASSQAHTNYGYTF,TGTGCCAGCAGCCAAGCACACACCAACTATGGCTACACCTTC
TRBV6-1,TRBJ2-5,NA,NA,CASSELGGTTQYF,TGTGCCAGCAGTGAGTTGGGTGGTACGACCCAGTACTTC
TRBV4-2,TRBJ1-4,NA,TRBD1,CASSQRGTGGNEKLFF,TGTGCCAGCAGCCAAAGGGGGACAGGTGGTAATGAAAAACTGTTTTTT
TRBV7-3,TRBJ2-1,once,NA,CASSSGALEGGEQFF,TGTGCCAGCAGCTCAGGAGCTCTGGAAGGGGGTGAGCAGTTCTTC
TRBV4-3,TRBJ1-2,NA,NA,CASSRPGGYGYTF,TGCGCCAGCAGCCGCCCTGGCGGCTATGGCTACACCTTC
TRBV6-5,TRBJ1-5,NA,TRBD1,CASSQDRGQPQHF,TGTGCCAGCAGCCAGGACAGGGGTCAGCCCCAGCATTTT
TRBV6-5,TRBJ1-2,once,NA,CASSYGLAGNYGYTF,TGTGCCAGCAGTTACGGGTTGGCAGGGAACTATGGCTACACCTTC
TRBV7-6,TRBJ2-7,NA,NA,CASSLTSAGTTTTYEQYF,TGTGCCAGCAGCTTAACGTCCGCAGGAACAACCACTACGTACGAGCAGTACTTC
TRBV5-1,TRBJ1-2,NA,TRBD1,CASSSTGTGGTYGYTF,TGCGCCAGCAGCTCGACCGGGACAGGGGGCACCTATGGCTACACCTTC
TRBV7-2,TRBJ2-5,NA,NA,CASSGRLGGSGETQYF,TGTGCCAGCTCGGGTCGTCTGGGGGGCAGTGGGGAGACCCAGTACTTC
TRBV11-2,TRBJ2-1,few,NA,CASSLLALDNEQFF,TGTGCCAGCAGCTTGCTAGCGCTTGACAATGAGCAGTTCTTC
TRBV5-1,TRBJ2-7,NA,NA,CASSLEAGGSSYEQYF,TGCGCCAGCAGCTTGGAGGCTGGGGGGAGCTCCTACGAGCAGTACTTC
TRBV28,TRBJ1-2,NA,NA,CASSLWGTRQTLYGYTF,TGTGCCAGCAGTTTATGGGGTACTCGACAGACGCTCTATGGCTACACCTTC
TRBV7-6,TRBJ2-2,once,NA,CASSFRGTNTGELFF,TGTGCCAGCAGCTTCAGGGGCACGAACACCGGGGAGCTGTTTTTT
TRBV2,TRBJ2-5,NA,TRBD2,CASSSWTSGWRETQYF,TGTGCCAGCAGTTCCTGGACTAGCGGTTGGAGGGAGACCCAGTACTTC
TRBV4-2,TRBJ2-5,NA,TRBD2,CASSSLAGVQETQYF,TGTGCCAGCAGCTCACTAGCGGGGGTACAAGAGACCCAGTACTTC
TRBV2,TRBJ1-2,NA,NA,CASSAFGRTNYGYTF,TGTGCCAGCAGTGCTTTCGGTAGAACTAACTATGGCTACACCTTC
TRBV9,TRBJ2-2,NA,TRBD1,CASARGRLIAGELFF,TGTGCCAGCGCAAGGGGGCGTCTCATCGCCGGGGAGCTGTTTTTT
TRBV6-1,TRBJ1-1,NA,TRBD1,CASSLTGIAEAFF,TGTGCCAGCAGCCTGACAGGGATTGCTGAAGCTTTCTTT
TRBV19,TRBJ1-5,NA,NA,CASIQGGGIGNQPQHF,TGTGCCAGTATCCAAGGAGGAGGGATTGGCAATCAGCCCCAGCATTTT
TRBV29-1,TRBJ2-1,NA,NA,CSVVSSTRGNEQFF,TGCAGCGTTGTATCAAGCACTCGGGGCAATGAGCAGTTCTTC
TRBV27,TRBJ2-3,NA,NA,CASSLTAGSTDTQYF,TGTGCCAGCAGTTTAACGGCGGGGAGCACAGATACGCAGTATTTT
TRBV7-2,TRBJ2-1,NA,TRBD1,CASSPSGTGARNEQFF,TGTGCCAGCAGCCCCTCCGGGACAGGGGCCAGGAATGAGCAGTTCTTC
TRBV4-3,TRBJ2-1,NA,NA,CASSHWVWRDTVYNEQFF,TGCGCCAGCAGCCACTGGGTCTGGAGGGACACAGTTTACAATGAGCAGTTCTTC
TRBV4-2,TRBJ2-3,once,NA,CASSQELQGSIFTDTQYF,TGTGCCAGCAGCCAAGAGTTACAGGGCTCCATCTTCACAGATACGCAGTATTTT
TRBV2,TRBJ1-2,NA,NA,CASSEDPGAVYGYTF,TGTGCCAGCAGTGAAGATCCGGGGGCTGTATATGGCTACACCTTC
TRBV7-6,TRBJ1-2,NA,NA,CASSLATGSFYGYTF,TGTGCCAGCAGCTTAGCCACAGGTTCATTCTATGGCTACACCTTC
TRBV7-3,TRBJ1-1,NA,TRBD1,CASSLRQGGEAFF,TGTGCCAGCAGCCTCCGACAGGGTGGTGAAGCTTTCTTT
TRBV5-1,TRBJ2-5,NA,NA,CASSGTGLETQYF,TGCGCCAGCAGCGGTACAGGGTTGGAGACCCAGTACTTC
TRBV30,TRBJ2-2,NA,NA,CAWTSGGSNTGELFF,TGTGCCTGGACCTCAGGGGGGTCGAACACCGGGGAGCTGTTTTTT
TRBV7-7,TRBJ2-7,NA,NA,CASSSRDGTYEQYF,TGTGCTAGCAGCTCGAGGGACGGAACCTACGAGCAGTACTTC
TRBV6-5,TRBJ1-2,once,NA,CASSYSQGYRSGYTF,TGTGCCAGCAGTTACTCGCAGGGATATAGAAGTGGCTACACCTTC
TRBV5-4,TRBJ2-5,NA,NA,CASSSARDYQETQYF,TGTGCCAGCAGCTCTGCTCGGGACTACCAAGAGACCCAGTACTTC
TRBV5-1,TRBJ1-4,NA,NA,CASSLSLMNEKLFF,TGCGCCAGCAGCTTAAGCCTGATGAATGAAAAACTGTTTTTT
TRBV6-6,TRBJ2-5,NA,TRBD1,CASRWTGDVLETQYF,TGTGCCAGCAGGTGGACAGGGGATGTTTTGGAGACCCAGTACTTC
TRBV30,TRBJ2-7,NA,NA,CAWSAQGYEQYF,TGTGCCTGGAGCGCACAGGGCTACGAGCAGTACTTC
TRBV25-1,TRBJ1-2,NA,TRBD1,CASSEPNRGKDGYTF,TGTGCCAGCAGTGAACCGAACAGGGGTAAGGATGGCTACACCTTC
TRBV6-5,TRBJ1-2,once,NA,CASSQGRGYTF,TGTGCCAGCAGTCAGGGGCGAGGCTACACCTTC
TRBV7-9,TRBJ1-4,NA,NA,CASSLGGQPNEKLFF,TGTGCCAGCAGCTTAGGCGGACAGCCGAATGAAAAACTGTTTTTT
TRBV4-2,TRBJ1-2,NA,NA,CASSQDDSAGLGYTF,TGTGCCAGCAGCCAAGATGATTCGGCAGGGCTTGGCTACACCTTC
TRBV7-2,TRBJ2-7,NA,NA,CASSPTRIEQYF,TGTGCCAGCAGCCCCACTAGAATCGAGCAGTACTTC
TRBV4-1,TRBJ1-2,NA,NA,CASSQVIGRYGYTF,TGCGCCAGCAGCCAAGTCATCGGCCGCTATGGCTACACCTTC
TRBV4-1,TRBJ2-7,NA,NA,CASSHDITGIYEQYF,TGCGCCAGCAGCCACGACATAACAGGGATCTACGAGCAGTACTTC
TRBV18,TRBJ2-4,NA,NA,CASSPPGSKNIQYF,TGTGCCAGCTCACCACCAGGTTCCAAAAACATTCAGTACTTC
TRBV12-5,TRBJ2-2,NA,NA,CASGQTVNTGELFF,TGTGCTAGTGGCCAGACAGTTAACACCGGGGAGCTGTTTTTT
TRBV7-3,TRBJ2-3,NA,TRBD1,CASSTGQGTDTQYF,TGTGCCAGCAGCACGGGACAGGGCACAGATACGCAGTATTTT
TRBV27,TRBJ1-5,NA,NA,CAPWGGTYSNQPQHF,TGTGCCCCGTGGGGGGGGACATATAGCAATCAGCCCCAGCATTTT
TRBV18,TRBJ1-3,NA,NA,CASSPLPTAGVGSGNTIYF,TGTGCCAGCTCACCACTCCCGACAGCCGGGGTAGGCTCTGGAAACACCATATATTTT
TRBV7-9,TRBJ1-1,NA,NA,CASSLARTYTEAFF,TGTGCCAGCAGCTTAGCGAGGACCTACACTGAAGCTTTCTTT
TRBV27,TRBJ2-3,once,NA,CASSTSPRGATDTQYF,TGTGCCAGCAGTACTTCCCCAAGGGGGGCCACAGATACGCAGTATTTT